This entry describes one T cell receptor (beta chain). Its antigen is not known. Researchers reported sorting CD4+ naive, central memory, regulatory and stem cell-like memory cells via CD45RO/CCR7/CD25/CD127/CD95/CD27. Each of the sorted populations had a purity greater than 95%. These data originate in a study of beta chain features in type 1 diabetes. Study summary: Sorted cells, approximately 100,000,000 in number, were examined across all samples.

Study results and limitations: A potential PCR bias toward shorter templates would be equal in patient and control samples.

The investigators reverse transcribed all of the isolated RNA, so they sequenced expressed TCRB transcripts. TCRdb keeps only in-frame clones here, not all; method: immunoSEQ multiplex PCR. The table includes about 140,000 clones, around 9.3% detected once. The V gene's germline CDR1 is LGHNA and CDR2 YSLEER. The CDR3 covers 17 residues. The trim removed 4 bases at V and 3 bases at J, leaving 10 bases unmatched. The gene calls are TRBV4-3 and TRBJ2-2; TRBD2 agrees at 8 bases. Sequenced input: naive CD4+ T cells from blood. This clonotype was sampled from a man aged 18 to 29 in good health. The CDR3 loop is CASSPGREGGYTGELFF. CDR3 sequence (DNA): TGCGCCAGCAGCCCAGGCCGGGAGGGTGGATACACCGGGGAGCTGTTTTTT.